This T cell receptor beta chain was sequenced for a study of neoadjuvant anti-PD-1 for oral cavity cancer. The wider study: Before surgery, most patients got three to four biweekly 3 mg/kg nivolumab doses. Patients without progression received a fourth nivolumab dose around day 43, then surgical resection on days 50-56.

A remark on this clone: Its antigen is not identified.

The time point: after neoadjuvant nivolumab, at surgical resection. Germline loops: CDR1 SGHTA, CDR2 FQGNSA. The CDR3 runs 17 residues. V dropped 2 bases and J dropped 1; count of bases not matched to a gene: 7. Findings and caveats of the study: Higher pretreatment Treg/Th17 ratios tracked higher pretreatment blood clonality.

Most tumor samples had 4 to 6 ug input DNA in two replicates. Data came from immunoSEQ multiplex PCR; TCRdb stores just in-frame clones and leaves some out. Among about 15,000 clones, roughly 40% were seen once, and the ten largest hold around two fifths. The sequencing used tumor tissue, collected after nivolumab (anti-PD-1) treatment. This sequence joins TRBV7-2 and TRBJ1-1; 10 nucleotides match TRBD1. This sequence originates from a person between 35 and 79 years old with oral cavity squamous cell carcinoma. CDR3: CASSLIGGTGANTEAFF. The CDR3 coding sequence is TGTGCCAGCAGCTTAATTGGTGGGACAGGGGCGAACACTGAAGCTTTCTTT.